The sequence of this T cell receptor (beta chain) was determined in a study of type 1 regulatory T cells. Across the study: T-allo10 is a Tr1-enriched, alloantigen-specific CD4 T cell product made in vitro.

Using its own MiXCR run on the reads, TCRdb lists one record per CDR3 protein. The sample carries 70,000 or so distinct CDR3 sequences, less than 25% recorded once. A note on this clonotype: Its antigen is undetermined.

General study results and limits: Type 1 regulatory T cells had a more restricted TCR repertoire than non-type 1 regulatory T cells.

V gave up 3 bases and J gave up 9 bases, with 10 bases separating them. CDR3 length: 11 residues. Germline values: CDR1 SGHDT, CDR2 YYEEEE. The rearrangement links TRBV5-6 to TRBJ2-7, with D possibly matching TRBD2 (5 bases). The receptor was derived from a human donor in good health. Sequencing used cultured type 1 regulatory T (Tr1) cells, either the whole culture or a sorted fraction (not recorded which). CDR3 in amino acids: CASSSLAVQYF. CDR3 bases: TGTGCCAGCAGCTCGCTAGCCGTGCAGTACTTC. The complete variable domain, with remaining parts taken from reference TRBV5-6 and TRBJ2-7, reads DAGVTQSPTHLIKTRGQQVTLRCSPKSGHDTVSWYQQALGQGPQFIFQYYEEEERQRGNFPDRFSGHQFPNYSSELNVNALLLGDSALYLCASSSLAVQYFGPGTRLTVT.